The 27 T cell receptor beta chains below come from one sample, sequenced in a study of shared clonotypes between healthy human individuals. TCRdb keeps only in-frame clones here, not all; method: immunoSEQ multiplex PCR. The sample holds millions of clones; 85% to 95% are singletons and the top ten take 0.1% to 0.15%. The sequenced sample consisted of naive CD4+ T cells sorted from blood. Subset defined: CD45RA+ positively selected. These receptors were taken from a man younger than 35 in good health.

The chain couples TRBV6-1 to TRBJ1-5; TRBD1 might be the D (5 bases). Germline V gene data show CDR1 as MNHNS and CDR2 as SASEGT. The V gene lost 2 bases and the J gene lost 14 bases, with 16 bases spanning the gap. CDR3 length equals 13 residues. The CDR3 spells CASSEKSPGGEHF. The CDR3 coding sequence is TGTGCCAGCAGTGAAAAGAGCCCCGGGGGAGAGCATTTT.

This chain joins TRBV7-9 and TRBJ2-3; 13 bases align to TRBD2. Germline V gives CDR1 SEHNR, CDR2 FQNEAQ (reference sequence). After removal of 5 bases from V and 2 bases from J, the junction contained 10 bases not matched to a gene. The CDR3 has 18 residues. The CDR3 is CASSPRLAGGPNTDTQYF. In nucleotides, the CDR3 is TGTGCCAGCAGCCCCCGACTAGCGGGGGGACCAAACACAGATACGCAGTATTTT.

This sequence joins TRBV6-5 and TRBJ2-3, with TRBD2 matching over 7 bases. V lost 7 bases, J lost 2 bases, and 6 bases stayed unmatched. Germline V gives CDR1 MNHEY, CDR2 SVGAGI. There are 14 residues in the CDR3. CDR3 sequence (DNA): TGTGCCAGCACTCGCGGGGGTTCCACAGATACGCAGTATTTT. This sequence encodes CASTRGGSTDTQYF.

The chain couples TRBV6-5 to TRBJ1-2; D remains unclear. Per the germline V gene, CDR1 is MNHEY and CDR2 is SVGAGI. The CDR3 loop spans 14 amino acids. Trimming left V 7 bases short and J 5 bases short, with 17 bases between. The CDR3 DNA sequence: TGTGCCAGCACCCAAGCGTCTCCACTTTATGGCTACACCTTC. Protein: CASTQASPLYGYTF.

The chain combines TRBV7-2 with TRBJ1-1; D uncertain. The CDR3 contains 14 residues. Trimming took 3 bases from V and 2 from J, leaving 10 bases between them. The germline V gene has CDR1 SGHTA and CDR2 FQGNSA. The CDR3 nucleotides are TGTGCCAGCAGCTTTAAATGGGGAAACACTGAAGCTTTCTTT. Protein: CASSFKWGNTEAFF. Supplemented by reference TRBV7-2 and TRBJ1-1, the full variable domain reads GAGVSQSPSNKVTEKGKDVELRCDPISGHTALYWYRQSLGQGLEFLIYFQGNSAPDKSGLPSDRFSAERTGGSVSTLTIQRTQQEDSAVYLCASSFKWGNTEAFFGQGTRLTVV.

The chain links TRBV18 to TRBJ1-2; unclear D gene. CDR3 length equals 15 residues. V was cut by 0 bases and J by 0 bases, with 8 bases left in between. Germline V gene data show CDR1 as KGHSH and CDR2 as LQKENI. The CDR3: CASSPPPLPNYGYTF. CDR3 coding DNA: TGTGCCAGCTCACCACCGCCACTTCCTAACTATGGCTACACCTTC. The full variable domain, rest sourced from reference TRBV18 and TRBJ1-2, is NAGVMQNPRHLVRRRGQEARLRCSPMKGHSHVYWYRQLPEEGLKFMVYLQKENIIDESGMPKERFSAEFPKEGPSILRIQQVVRGDSAAYFCASSPPPLPNYGYTFGSGTRLTVV.

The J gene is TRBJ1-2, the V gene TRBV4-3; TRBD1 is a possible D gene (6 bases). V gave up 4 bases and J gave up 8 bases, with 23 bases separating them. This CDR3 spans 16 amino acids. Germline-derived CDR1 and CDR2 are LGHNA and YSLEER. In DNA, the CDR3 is TGCGCCAGCAGCCCCGGGGGGGGGCCCGGATTAGGCGGCTACACCTTC. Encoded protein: CASSPGGGPGLGGYTF.

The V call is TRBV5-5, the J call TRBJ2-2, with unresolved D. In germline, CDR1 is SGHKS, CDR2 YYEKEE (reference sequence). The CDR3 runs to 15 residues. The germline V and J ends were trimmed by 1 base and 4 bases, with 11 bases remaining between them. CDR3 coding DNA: TGTGCCAGCAGCTTGCCCCTTACCGTCACCGGGGAGCTGTTTTTT. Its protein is CASSLPLTVTGELFF.

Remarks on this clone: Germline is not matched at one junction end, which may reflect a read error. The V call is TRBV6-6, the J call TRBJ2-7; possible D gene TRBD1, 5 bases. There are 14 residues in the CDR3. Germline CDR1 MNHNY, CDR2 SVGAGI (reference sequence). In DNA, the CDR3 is TGTGCCAGCAGTCTGGACAATCTCTCCTCCGAGCAGTACTTC. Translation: CASSLDNLSSEQYF.

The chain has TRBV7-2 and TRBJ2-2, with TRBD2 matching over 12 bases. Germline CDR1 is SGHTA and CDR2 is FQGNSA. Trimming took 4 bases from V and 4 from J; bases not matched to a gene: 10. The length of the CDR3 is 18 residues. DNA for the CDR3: TGTGCCAGCAGCTCCGGGACTAGCGGGCTATCGAGCACCGGGGAGCTGTTTTTT. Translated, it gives CASSSGTSGLSSTGELFF.

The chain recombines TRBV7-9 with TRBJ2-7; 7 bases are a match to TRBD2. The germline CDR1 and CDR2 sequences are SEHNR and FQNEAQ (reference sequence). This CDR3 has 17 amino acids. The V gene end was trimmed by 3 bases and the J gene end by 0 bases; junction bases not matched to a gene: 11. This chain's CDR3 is CASSFTKGLSNSYEQYF. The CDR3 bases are TGTGCCAGCAGCTTTACAAAGGGACTATCCAACTCCTACGAGCAGTACTTC.

Written as DNA, the CDR3 is TGTGCCAGCTCACCACCGAACGGACTAGCGGGAGCATACGAGCAGTACTTC. This codes for CASSPPNGLAGAYEQYF. The rearrangement uses TRBV18 and TRBJ2-7; TRBD2 aligns across 13 bases. Germline V gene lookup returns CDR1 KGHSH and CDR2 LQKENI. This CDR3 has 17 amino acids. V shed 0 bases, J shed 4 bases, and the junction held 6 bases outside the gene matches.

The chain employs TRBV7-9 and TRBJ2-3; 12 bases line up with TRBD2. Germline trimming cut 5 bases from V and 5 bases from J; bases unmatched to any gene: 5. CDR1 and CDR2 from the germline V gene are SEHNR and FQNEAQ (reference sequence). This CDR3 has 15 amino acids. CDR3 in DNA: TGTGCCAGCAGCCGGACTAGCGGGGTGGGAGATACGCAGTATTTT. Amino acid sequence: CASSRTSGVGDTQYF.

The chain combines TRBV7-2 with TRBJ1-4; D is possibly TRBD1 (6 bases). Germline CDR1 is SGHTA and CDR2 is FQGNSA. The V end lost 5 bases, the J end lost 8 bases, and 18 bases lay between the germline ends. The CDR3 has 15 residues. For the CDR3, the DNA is TGTGCCAGCAGCCCAAGACAGGTCCCGGGGGAAAAACTGTTTTTT. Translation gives CASSPRQVPGEKLFF.

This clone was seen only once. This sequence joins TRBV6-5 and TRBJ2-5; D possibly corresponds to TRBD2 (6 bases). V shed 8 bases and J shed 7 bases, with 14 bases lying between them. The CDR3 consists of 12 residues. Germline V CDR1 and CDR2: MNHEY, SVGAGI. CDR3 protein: CASGDSRTTQYF. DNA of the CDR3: TGTGCCAGCGGGGACTCCCGGACGACCCAGTACTTC.

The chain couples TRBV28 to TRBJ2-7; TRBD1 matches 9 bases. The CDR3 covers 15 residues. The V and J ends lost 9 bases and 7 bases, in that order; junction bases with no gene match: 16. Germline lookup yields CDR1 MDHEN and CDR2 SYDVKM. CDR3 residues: CASCYLDRGLEEQYF. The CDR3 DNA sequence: TGTGCCAGTTGCTATCTGGACAGGGGTCTTGAAGAGCAGTACTTC.

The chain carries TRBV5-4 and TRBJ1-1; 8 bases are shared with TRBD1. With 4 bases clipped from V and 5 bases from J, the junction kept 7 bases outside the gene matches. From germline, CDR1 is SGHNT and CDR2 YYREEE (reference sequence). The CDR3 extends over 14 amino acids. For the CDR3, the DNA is TGTGCCAGCAGCATCAGGGGGCGCTCAACTGAAGCTTTCTTT. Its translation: CASSIRGRSTEAFF.

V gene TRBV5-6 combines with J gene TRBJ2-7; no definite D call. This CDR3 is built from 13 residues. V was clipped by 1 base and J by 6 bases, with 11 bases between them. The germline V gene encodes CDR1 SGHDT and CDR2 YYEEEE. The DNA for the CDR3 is TGTGCCAGCAGCTTGCCGTTCGGTTTCGAGCAGTACTTC. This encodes CASSLPFGFEQYF.

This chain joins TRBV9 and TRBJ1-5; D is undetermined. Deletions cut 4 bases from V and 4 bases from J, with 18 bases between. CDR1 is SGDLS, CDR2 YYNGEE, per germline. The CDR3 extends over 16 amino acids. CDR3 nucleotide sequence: TGTGCCAGCAGCCTGAGGTCCAGGAAGGATAATCAGCCCCAGCATTTT. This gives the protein CASSLRSRKDNQPQHF.

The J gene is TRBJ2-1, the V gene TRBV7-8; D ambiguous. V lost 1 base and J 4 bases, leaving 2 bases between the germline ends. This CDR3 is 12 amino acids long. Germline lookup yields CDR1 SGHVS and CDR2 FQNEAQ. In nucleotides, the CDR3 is TGTGCCAGCAGCTTAGATTACAATGAGCAGTTCTTC. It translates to CASSLDYNEQFF. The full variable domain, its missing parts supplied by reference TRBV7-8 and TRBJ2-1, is GAGVSQSPRYKVAKRGQDVALRCDPISGHVSLFWYQQALGQGPEFLTYFQNEAQLDKSGLPSDRFFAERPEGSVSTLKIQRTQQEDSAVYLCASSLDYNEQFFGPGTRLTVL.

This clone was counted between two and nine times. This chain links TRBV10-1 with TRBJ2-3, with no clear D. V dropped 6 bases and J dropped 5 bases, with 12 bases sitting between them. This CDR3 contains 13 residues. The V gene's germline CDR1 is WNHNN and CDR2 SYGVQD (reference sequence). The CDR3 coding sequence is TGCGCCAGCAGCAGACGAGCTGGAGATACGCAGTATTTT. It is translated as CASSRRAGDTQYF.

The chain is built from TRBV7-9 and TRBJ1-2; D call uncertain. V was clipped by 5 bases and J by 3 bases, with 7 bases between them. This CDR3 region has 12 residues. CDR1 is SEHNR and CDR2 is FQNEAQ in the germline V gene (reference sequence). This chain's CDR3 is CASSMGDYGYTF. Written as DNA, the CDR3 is TGTGCCAGCAGCATGGGAGACTATGGCTACACCTTC. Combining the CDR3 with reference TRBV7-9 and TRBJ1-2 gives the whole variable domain DTGVSQNPRHKITKRGQNVTFRCDPISEHNRLYWYRQTLGQGPEFLTYFQNEAQLEKSRLLSDRFSAERPKGSFSTLEIQRTEQGDSAMYLCASSMGDYGYTFGSGTRLTVV.

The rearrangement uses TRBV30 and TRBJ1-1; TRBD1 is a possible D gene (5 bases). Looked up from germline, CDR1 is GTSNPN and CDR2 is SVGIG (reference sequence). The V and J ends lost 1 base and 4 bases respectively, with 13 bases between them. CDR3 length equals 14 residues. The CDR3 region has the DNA TGTGCCTGGAGTGACCGGGACGGTGGCACTGAAGCTTTCTTT. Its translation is CAWSDRDGGTEAFF. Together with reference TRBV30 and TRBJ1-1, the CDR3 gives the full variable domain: SQTIHQWPATLVQPVGSPLSLECTVEGTSNPNLYWYRQAAGRGLQLLFYSVGIGQISSEVPQNLSASRPQDRQFILSSKKLLLSDSGFYLCAWSDRDGGTEAFFGQGTRLTVV.

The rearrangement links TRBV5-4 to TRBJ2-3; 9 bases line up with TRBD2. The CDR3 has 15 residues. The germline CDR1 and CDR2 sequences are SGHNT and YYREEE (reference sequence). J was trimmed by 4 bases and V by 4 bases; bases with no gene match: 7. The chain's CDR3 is CASSGDLAGPDTQYF. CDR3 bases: TGTGCCAGCAGCGGAGACCTAGCGGGGCCAGATACGCAGTATTTT.

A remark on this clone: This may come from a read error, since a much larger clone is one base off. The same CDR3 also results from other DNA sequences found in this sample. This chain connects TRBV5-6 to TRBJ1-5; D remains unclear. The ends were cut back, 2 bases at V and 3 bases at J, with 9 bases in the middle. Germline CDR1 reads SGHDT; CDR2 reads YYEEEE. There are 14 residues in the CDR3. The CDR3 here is CASSLRGNNQPQHF. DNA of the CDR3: TGTGCCAGCAGCTTACGGGGAAACAATCAGCCCCAGCATTTT.

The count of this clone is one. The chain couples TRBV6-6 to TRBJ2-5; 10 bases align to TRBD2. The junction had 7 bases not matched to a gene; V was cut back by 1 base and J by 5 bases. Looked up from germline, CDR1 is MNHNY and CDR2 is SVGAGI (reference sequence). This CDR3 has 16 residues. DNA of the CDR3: TGTGCCAGCAGTTACTTCCAAGCGGGGGGGTCGGAGACCCAGTACTTC. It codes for CASSYFQAGGSETQYF.

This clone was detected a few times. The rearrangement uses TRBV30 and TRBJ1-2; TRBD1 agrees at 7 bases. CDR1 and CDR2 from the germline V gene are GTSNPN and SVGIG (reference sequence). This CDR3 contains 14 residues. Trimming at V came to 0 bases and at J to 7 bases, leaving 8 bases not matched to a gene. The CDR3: CAWSVNRGRSGYTF. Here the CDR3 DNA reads TGTGCCTGGAGTGTAAACAGGGGTAGGAGTGGCTACACCTTC.